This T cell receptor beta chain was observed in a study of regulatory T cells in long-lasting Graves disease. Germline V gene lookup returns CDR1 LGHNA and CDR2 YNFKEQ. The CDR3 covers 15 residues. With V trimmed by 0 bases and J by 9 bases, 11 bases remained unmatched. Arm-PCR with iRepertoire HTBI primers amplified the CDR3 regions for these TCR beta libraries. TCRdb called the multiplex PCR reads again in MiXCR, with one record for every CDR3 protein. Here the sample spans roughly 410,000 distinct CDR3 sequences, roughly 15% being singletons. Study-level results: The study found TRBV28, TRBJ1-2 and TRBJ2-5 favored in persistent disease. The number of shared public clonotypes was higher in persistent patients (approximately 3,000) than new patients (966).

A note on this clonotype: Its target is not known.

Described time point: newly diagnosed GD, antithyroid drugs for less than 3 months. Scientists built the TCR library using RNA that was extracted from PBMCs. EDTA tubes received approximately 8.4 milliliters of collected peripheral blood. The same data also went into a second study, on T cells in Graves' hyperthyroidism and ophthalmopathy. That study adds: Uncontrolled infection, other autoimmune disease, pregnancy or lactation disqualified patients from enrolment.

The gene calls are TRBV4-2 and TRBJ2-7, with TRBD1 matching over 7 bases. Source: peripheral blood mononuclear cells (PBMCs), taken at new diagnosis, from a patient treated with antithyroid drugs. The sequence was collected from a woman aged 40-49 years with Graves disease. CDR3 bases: TGTGCCAGCAGCCAAGATAAGGGGGCGCCCCTAGGGCAGTACTTC. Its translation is CASSQDKGAPLGQYF.